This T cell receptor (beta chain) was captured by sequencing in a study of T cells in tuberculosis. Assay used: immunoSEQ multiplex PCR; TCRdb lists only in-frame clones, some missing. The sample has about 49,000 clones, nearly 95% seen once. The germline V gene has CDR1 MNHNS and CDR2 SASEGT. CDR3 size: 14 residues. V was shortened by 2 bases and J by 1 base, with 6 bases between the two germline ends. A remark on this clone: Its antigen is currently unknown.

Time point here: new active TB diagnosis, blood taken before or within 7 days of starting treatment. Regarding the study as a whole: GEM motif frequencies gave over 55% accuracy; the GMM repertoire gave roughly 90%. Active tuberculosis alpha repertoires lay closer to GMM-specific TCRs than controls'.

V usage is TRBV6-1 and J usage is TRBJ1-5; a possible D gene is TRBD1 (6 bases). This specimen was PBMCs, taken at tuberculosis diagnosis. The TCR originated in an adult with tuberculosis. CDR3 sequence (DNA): TGTGCCAGCAGTGAAACAGGGAGCAATCAGCCCCAGCATTTT. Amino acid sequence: CASSETGSNQPQHF.